The source of this T cell receptor beta chain is a study of T cells in localized non-small cell lung cancer. TCRdb's table, derived via immunoSEQ multiplex PCR, lists solely in-frame clones and lacks some. Seen here are fewer than 40,000 clones, around 90% observed once, and the top ten hold about 3.2%. Sample: peripheral blood, taken before any cancer treatment. This clonotype was sampled from a female donor older than 55 with stage I lung adenocarcinoma.

The CDR3 DNA sequence: TGTGCCAGCAGTTCCCCGGGGGCTGGGCAGGCTTTCTTT. This gives the protein CASSSPGAGQAFF. This sequence joins TRBV6-5 and TRBJ1-1, with D possibly TRBD1 on 6 matching bases. Germline V gene data show CDR1 as MNHEY and CDR2 as SVGAGI. This CDR3 spans 13 amino acids. V lost 4 bases and J lost 11, with 17 bases in between.